This TCR beta chain was identified in a study of blood T cell repertoires in COVID-19 (TCRdb year 2020). Looking at the study overall: The collaborator samples originated in the United States, Italy and Spain and spanned the acute and convalescent phases of COVID-19. The material from the prospective study consisted of cDNA or gDNA derived from T cells, B-cell-depleted T cells, or PBMCs. A freely available public database, intended as a resource for researchers studying the immune response to SARS-CoV-2, is where the repertoires were released. The sample metadata nearly always contained a de-identified subject ID, COVID-19 status, age in years and sex. Where available, HLA class I and class II types were obtained from metadata supplied by the sample provider rather than from assay-based typing. The samples were drawn from the first 160 participants of the ongoing ImmuneRACE study and from 1,200 or so subjects provided by 6 global collaborators. Subjects who had been exposed to COVID-19, were actively infected with it, or had recovered from it provided the deeply sampled blood TCRbeta repertoires that made up the dataset.

This clone was observed once. Its recognized antigen is unknown. Base qualities are not at hand, and no much larger clone is one base apart. The full study reports these points: The quantity of clinical and demographic metadata differed by source and by participant and was supplied without curation.

TCRbeta CDR3 regions were amplified from genomic DNA using the immunoSEQ Assay, a bias-controlled multiplex PCR. In the paper's pipeline: The number of nucleated cells in each sample was estimated by amplification of reference gene primers within the assay. To quantify the absolute abundance of each unique TCRbeta CDR3 rearrangement, sequence reads were collapsed and filtered. For each sample, productive Simpson clonality was calculated as the square root of Simpson's diversity index across productive rearrangements. This is the immuneACCESS table as TCRdb keeps it, with only in-frame sequences that have V and J called. A part of the clones is gone; compared with another copy, unresolved V genes explain less than half, and the rest is unexplained. Clone size and V and J calls were adopted from that table, with D and trimming inferred from the DNA. The sample contains about 260,000 clones, 90% of them found a single time. The ten largest clones take up 3.7% of the sample.

As encoded in the germline V gene, CDR1 is SGDLS while CDR2 is YYNGEE. Clipping removes 1 base from V and 7 bases from J, with 5 as the unmatched junction base count. Counted from cysteine to phenylalanine, this CDR3 has 15 amino acids. Only the CDR3 part of the read is kept: 45 bases, read in frame from the first base. Whole blood was collected in K2EDTA tubes by collaborating institutions according to the institutions' own protocols. For TCRbeta analysis, collaborators shipped samples in one of three forms: frozen whole blood, isolated PBMCs, or DNA extracted from either of those sample types. Sequencing was carried out using peripheral blood. This TCR came from a woman aged 40 to 50 with acute or convalescent COVID-19. Recombination connected TRBV9 to TRBJ1-4, with 9 middle bases fitting TRBD1. The sequenced DNA is TGTGCCAGCAGCGTAACCGGGACAGGGAGTGAAAAACTGTTTTTT. It specifies CASSVTGTGSEKLFF.